The 29 T cell receptor beta chains listed next were all sequenced from one sample in a study of shared clonotypes between healthy human individuals. TCRdb's copy holds only in-frame clones and misses some; the assay was immunoSEQ multiplex PCR. The sample consists of more than 2,000,000 clones, more than 80% of them appearing once. The sample was naive CD4+ T cells sorted from blood. The sample's subset: CD45RA+ positively selected. These receptor sequences come from a man aged 18 to 29 in good health.

The chain is built from TRBV2 and TRBJ1-4; TRBD1 might be the D (6 bases). Germline CDR1 reads SNHLY; CDR2 reads FYNNEI. The CDR3 is 14 residues long. V gave up 6 bases and J gave up 7 bases, with 15 bases separating them. The CDR3 DNA follows: TGTGCCAGCAGGAGGGACACTGTGGGTGAAAAACTGTTTTTT. As protein: CASRRDTVGEKLFF.

This clone turned up a few times. V usage is TRBV5-5 and J usage is TRBJ1-1, with 7 bases identical to TRBD1. CDR1 is SGHKS, CDR2 YYEKEE, per germline (reference sequence). V dropped 1 base and J dropped 1; count of bases not matched to a gene: 4. The CDR3 is 15 residues long. This chain's CDR3 is CASSLRGQQNTEAFF. CDR3 in DNA: TGTGCCAGCAGCTTGAGGGGACAGCAGAACACTGAAGCTTTCTTT.

In the case of this clone: Other DNA sequences of this sample code for an identical CDR3. The chain couples TRBV6-1 to TRBJ2-5, with 7 bases fitting TRBD1. V shed 6 bases and J 1 base; nucleotides not matched to a gene: 2. Germline values: CDR1 MNHNS, CDR2 SASEGT. This CDR3 contains 13 residues. CDR3 bases: TGTGCCAGCAGCGGACAGGCCCAAGAGACCCAGTACTTC. As protein: CASSGQAQETQYF.

The chain carries TRBV6-1 and TRBJ1-1, with a tentative D call TRBD1 (6 bases). V was shortened by 5 bases and J by 1 base, with 14 bases between the two germline ends. This CDR3 has 15 amino acids. Germline-derived CDR1 and CDR2 are MNHNS and SASEGT. The CDR3 spells CASSTRPRGNTEAFF. The CDR3 DNA is TGTGCCAGCAGTACCCGGCCCAGGGGGAACACTGAAGCTTTCTTT.

The chain employs TRBV19 and TRBJ1-5; no clear D. This CDR3 is 13 amino acids long. V lost 10 bases and J lost 7, with 17 bases in between. CDR1 is LNHDA, CDR2 SQIVND, per germline (reference sequence). This CDR3 is CATGETWLQPQHF. The CDR3, as DNA: TGTGCCACCGGCGAAACCTGGTTACAGCCCCAGCATTTT.

The V gene is TRBV5-1, the J gene TRBJ2-7; D is ambiguous. V dropped 0 bases and J dropped 5 bases, with 12 bases sitting between them. The germline V gene has CDR1 SGHRS and CDR2 YFSETQ. There are 14 residues in the CDR3. The CDR3, as DNA: TGCGCCAGCAGCTTGGGGCACTCCGACCACGAGCAGTACTTC. This encodes CASSLGHSDHEQYF.

In the case of this clone: Other DNA sequences in the sample encode the same CDR3. The chain couples TRBV6-5 to TRBJ1-1; the D gene is possibly TRBD1 (5 bases). There are 12 residues in the CDR3. V lost 6 bases, J lost 1 base, and 6 bases lay in between. Germline V gene data show CDR1 as MNHEY and CDR2 as SVGAGI. The CDR3 protein is CASRGGNTEAFF. The DNA of the CDR3 is TGTGCCAGCAGGGGGGGGAACACTGAAGCTTTCTTT.

V and J are TRBV14 and TRBJ2-2; 8 nucleotides align to TRBD1. Germline CDR1 reads SGHDN; CDR2 reads FVKESK. Unmatched junction bases numbered 3, after V lost 2 bases and J lost 4 bases. The CDR3 is made up of 15 amino acids. The CDR3 region has the DNA TGTGCCAGCAGCCAACAGGGGGCGGGCACCGGGGAGCTGTTTTTT. Its translation is CASSQQGAGTGELFF.

The V and J genes are TRBV27 and TRBJ2-7; 7 nucleotides align to TRBD2. The CDR3 is made up of 11 amino acids. Germline lookup yields CDR1 MNHEY and CDR2 SMNVEV (reference sequence). J lost 9 bases, V lost 6 bases, and 5 bases had no gene match. CDR3 amino acids: CASSRGDSQYF. The CDR3 bases are TGTGCCAGCAGCCGGGGGGACTCGCAGTACTTC.

DNA of the CDR3: TGTGCCAGCAGCTTCTTCGGGAGTGAAGGGAAAGAGACCCAGTACTTC. Its translation: CASSFFGSEGKETQYF. The chain joins TRBV27 to TRBJ2-5; TRBD2 is a possible D gene (6 bases). The CDR3 sequence is 16 residues long. Germline V lookup: CDR1 MNHEY, CDR2 SMNVEV (reference sequence). Trimming cost V 6 bases and J 3 bases, with 20 bases left between them.

The V call is TRBV4-2, the J call TRBJ1-5; D is uncertain. This CDR3 region has 13 residues. In germline, CDR1 is LGHNA, CDR2 YNFKEQ. The V and J ends lost 1 base and 6 bases respectively, with 7 bases between them. CDR3 sequence reads: CASSQGAGQPQHF. The CDR3 bases are TGTGCCAGCAGCCAAGGAGCTGGTCAGCCCCAGCATTTT.

The CDR3 DNA is TGTGCCAGCAGTTCCAAGCCAGCGGGGGGCTCCTACGAGCAGTACTTC. Translating gives CASSSKPAGGSYEQYF. V gene TRBV5-4 combines with J gene TRBJ2-7; TRBD2 matches at 9 bases. CDR1 and CDR2 (germline): SGHNT, YYREEE (reference sequence). There are 16 residues in the CDR3. The J segment lost 0 bases and the V segment lost 5 bases, leaving 9 bases of the junction unmatched. The full variable domain, in which reference TRBV5-4 and TRBJ2-7 provide the parts outside the CDR3, is ETGVTQSPTHLIKTRGQQVTLRCSSQSGHNTVSWYQQALGQGPQFIFQYYREEENGRGNFPPRFSGLQFPNYSSELNVNALELDDSALYLCASSSKPAGGSYEQYFGPGTRLTVT.

This chain links TRBV5-1 with TRBJ2-3; 7 bases are shared with TRBD2. V lost 0 bases and J lost 9; bases outside the gene matches: 4. Germline lookup yields CDR1 SGHRS and CDR2 YFSETQ. The CDR3 consists of 13 residues. The CDR3 DNA follows: TGCGCCAGCAGCTTGGAAGGCGGGGGAACGCAGTATTTT. Amino acid sequence: CASSLEGGGTQYF.

This rearrangement joins TRBV5-4 to TRBJ2-4, with D possibly matching TRBD1 (5 bases). V shed 0 bases and J shed 1 base, with 17 bases lying between them. The CDR3 has 18 amino acids. From germline, CDR1 is SGHNT and CDR2 YYREEE (reference sequence). The CDR3 region has the DNA TGTGCCAGCAGCTTGGCCACGGGCCAGGGTCGGGCCAAAAACATTCAGTACTTC. Translating gives CASSLATGQGRAKNIQYF. The variable domain in full, completed from reference TRBV5-4 and TRBJ2-4, reads ETGVTQSPTHLIKTRGQQVTLRCSSQSGHNTVSWYQQALGQGPQFIFQYYREEENGRGNFPPRFSGLQFPNYSSELNVNALELDDSALYLCASSLATGQGRAKNIQYFGAGTRLSVL.

The chain combines TRBV6-5 with TRBJ1-3; no reliable D call. CDR1 is MNHEY, CDR2 SVGAGI, per germline. This CDR3 is 14 amino acids long. V lost 11 bases and J 0 bases, leaving 14 bases between the germline ends. The CDR3 DNA reads TGTGCCTCGCACACGGGAGACTCTGGAAACACCATATATTTT. Translated, it gives CASHTGDSGNTIYF.

The chain carries TRBV29-1 and TRBJ1-3; no clear D gene. This CDR3 has 13 residues. Germline V gene data show CDR1 as SQVTM and CDR2 as ANQGSEA. The V end was cut by 3 bases, the J end by 0 bases, with 6 bases between. CDR3 in amino acids: CSVELLSGNTIYF. The CDR3 DNA follows: TGCAGCGTTGAGTTACTCTCTGGAAACACCATATATTTT.

J is TRBJ2-3 and V is TRBV25-1; weak D call: TRBD1 (7 bases). From germline, CDR1 is MGHDK and CDR2 SYGVNS. Trimming removed 8 bases at V and 4 bases at J, with 25 bases between. The CDR3 is 17 amino acids. Here the CDR3 reads CASAPILTGRLSDTQYF. DNA for the CDR3: TGTGCCAGCGCCCCCATATTGACAGGGAGGTTATCAGATACGCAGTATTTT.

The chain links TRBV29-1 to TRBJ1-3; a weak D match, TRBD1 (5 bases). Germline V gene data show CDR1 as SQVTM and CDR2 as ANQGSEA. The CDR3 is 13 residues long. Trimming took off 4 bases at V and 3 bases at J, with 10 bases between the two ends. The CDR3 here is CSVGQNLGNTIYF. CDR3 bases: TGCAGCGTTGGACAGAACCTTGGAAACACCATATATTTT.

The chain has TRBV6-6 and TRBJ1-2; D is unresolved. The germline CDR1 and CDR2 sequences are MNHNY and SVGAGI (reference sequence). The CDR3 totals 13 residues. V was clipped by 0 bases and J by 8 bases, with 10 bases between them. CDR3 bases: TGTGCCAGCAGTTACTCACCACGGGGAGGCTACACCTTC. This translates into CASSYSPRGGYTF.

This sequence joins TRBV11-2 and TRBJ2-3; D perhaps matches TRBD2 (7 bases). CDR1 is SGHAT and CDR2 is FQNNGV in the germline V gene. This CDR3 contains 15 residues. V was trimmed by 9 bases and J by 2 bases, leaving 18 bases between them. In nucleotides, the CDR3 is TGTGCCAGTACCCCTTCAGCGGGACACACAGATACGCAGTATTTT. Translation: CASTPSAGHTDTQYF.

Comments on this clone: Other DNA sequences from this sample encode an identical CDR3 as well. The rearrangement links TRBV28 to TRBJ1-2; perhaps TRBD1 as D (5 bases). This CDR3 has 13 amino acids. The ends were cut back, 3 bases at V and 4 bases at J, with 9 bases in the middle. Germline assignment: CDR1 MDHEN and CDR2 SYDVKM. The CDR3 sequence: CASSLGGLYGYTF. The CDR3 bases are TGTGCCAGCAGTTTGGGGGGACTCTATGGCTACACCTTC.

V gene TRBV6-5 combines with J gene TRBJ2-5; D not resolved. The CDR3 consists of 14 residues. The germline gives CDR1 MNHEY, CDR2 SVGAGI. Trimming stripped 4 bases from V and 7 bases from J, with 16 bases between. The CDR3 DNA follows: TGTGCCAGCAGTTGGCCCGTCGAGGTCGGGACCCAGTACTTC. Translated, it gives CASSWPVEVGTQYF.

This rearrangement joins TRBV7-9 to TRBJ2-2; TRBD2 matches 10 bases. The CDR3 spans 18 residues. CDR1 and CDR2 (germline): SEHNR, FQNEAQ (reference sequence). Unmatched junction bases numbered 8, after V lost 1 base and J lost 3 bases. The CDR3 is CASSLGSSGRPDTGELFF. CDR3 bases: TGTGCCAGCAGCTTAGGTAGTAGCGGGAGGCCTGACACCGGGGAGCTGTTTTTT.

The V call is TRBV5-4, the J call TRBJ1-1; D unresolved. The V end was cut by 5 bases, the J end by 5 bases, with 16 bases between. CDR3 length: 14 amino acids. The germline gives CDR1 SGHNT, CDR2 YYREEE (reference sequence). CDR3 sequence (DNA): TGTGCCAGCAGGCCGGGCCTGACGGGGACTGAAGCTTTCTTT. Protein: CASRPGLTGTEAFF.

The J gene is TRBJ1-2, the V gene TRBV13; D gene unclear. Trimming removed 3 bases at V and 1 base at J, with 12 bases between. Looked up from germline, CDR1 is PRHDT and CDR2 is FYEKMQ (reference sequence). The CDR3 spans 15 residues. The CDR3 region has the DNA TGTGCCAGCAGCTTCCCGGACGGGATTAACTATGGCTACACCTTC. Its translation is CASSFPDGINYGYTF.

The rearrangement links TRBV2 to TRBJ2-3; D unclear. Germline V gene sequence: CDR1 SNHLY, CDR2 FYNNEI. This CDR3 has 13 residues. Trimming cost V 0 bases and J 10 bases, with 11 bases left between them. The DNA for the CDR3 is TGTGCCAGCAGTGAAGCGGTGGCTAGGGCGCAGTATTTT. This translates into CASSEAVARAQYF.

On this clone itself: Within the sample, other DNA sequences also encode this same CDR3. This chain uses TRBV18 with TRBJ2-7; D possibly corresponds to TRBD1 (6 bases). The ends were cut back, 3 bases at V and 0 bases at J, with 9 bases in the middle. Germline V gene lookup returns CDR1 KGHSH and CDR2 LQKENI. This CDR3 contains 14 residues. The CDR3 DNA sequence: TGTGCCAGCTCACCGGTGGACAGCTCCTACGAGCAGTACTTC. Protein product: CASSPVDSSYEQYF.

The chain is built from TRBV6-5 and TRBJ2-3; D assignment may be TRBD1 or TRBD2 (5 bases each). Germline CDR1 reads MNHEY; CDR2 reads SVGAGI. The V end lost 2 bases, the J end lost 1 base, and 13 bases lay between the germline ends. The CDR3 is made up of 16 amino acids. CDR3 DNA sequence: TGTGCCAGCAGTTACGAGGGGAGAGGGCGCACAGATACGCAGTATTTT. It codes for CASSYEGRGRTDTQYF.

This clone was observed once. This sequence joins TRBV10-1 and TRBJ1-6, with D possibly TRBD1 on 5 matching bases. V was shortened by 2 bases and J by 7 bases, with 12 bases between the two germline ends. The germline V gene has CDR1 WNHNN and CDR2 SYGVQD (reference sequence). The CDR3 loop spans 15 amino acids. As DNA, the CDR3 is TGCGCCAGCAGTGAGAGCCGGGACGGAAATTCACCCCTCCACTTT. Protein: CASSESRDGNSPLHF.